This TCR beta chain is from a study of cytomegalovirus exposure and HLA in healthy donors. Study overall: The study placed about 86% of its approximately 400 genotyped donors in the Caucasian-associated ancestry cluster.

PCR employed 60 Vbeta and 13 Jbeta primers. The data were produced by immunoSEQ multiplex PCR, yet TCRdb's version contains in-frame clones alone and is incomplete. This table has about 100,000 clones, around four fifths appearing once. As concerns this clone: Its cognate antigen is unknown.

The study's findings and limits: Later analysis associated a missense DCLRE1C variant with TCR beta V- and J-gene trimming. An apparent linkage of common viral pathogens to several of the most significant clusters emerged in a later analysis.

The V and J ends lost 0 bases and 6 bases respectively, with 11 bases between them. In germline, CDR1 is MNHEY, CDR2 SVGAGI. CDR3 length: 14 amino acids. The TCR originated in a man aged 35-49 years in good health and CMV-seropositive. The chain links TRBV6-5 to TRBJ1-2; D not resolved. Material: PBMCs. DNA for the CDR3: TGTGCCAGCAGTTACTCGAAACGGGGAGATGGCTACACCTTC. Protein: CASSYSKRGDGYTF.